This T cell receptor (beta chain) was sequenced for a study of blood T cell repertoires in COVID-19. About the research overall: Both acute and convalescent COVID-19 samples were obtained from the United States, Italy and Spain. The analysed material was cDNA or gDNA that came from T cells, B-cell-depleted T cells, or PBMCs.

Original processing methods: Reference gene primer amplification in the assay estimated nucleated cell counts. Data came from immunoSEQ multiplex PCR; TCRdb stores just in-frame clones and leaves some out. The DNA was the basis for D and trimming; V, J and clone size are from that table. The sample carries 40,000 to 50,000 clones, roughly nine tenths recorded once. The CDR3 is 16 amino acids. Germline values: CDR1 ENHRY, CDR2 SYGVKD. V was cut by 0 bases and J by 5 bases, with 11 bases left in between. This clonotype was sampled from a man aged 35-49 years with active COVID-19. Sequenced sample: peripheral blood. The V gene is TRBV10-3, the J gene TRBJ1-6; weak D call: TRBD1 (6 bases). The CDR3 region has the DNA TGTGCCATCAGTGAGTCTTGGACAGATAATAATTCACCCCTCCACTTT. Translated, it gives CAISESWTDNNSPLHF.